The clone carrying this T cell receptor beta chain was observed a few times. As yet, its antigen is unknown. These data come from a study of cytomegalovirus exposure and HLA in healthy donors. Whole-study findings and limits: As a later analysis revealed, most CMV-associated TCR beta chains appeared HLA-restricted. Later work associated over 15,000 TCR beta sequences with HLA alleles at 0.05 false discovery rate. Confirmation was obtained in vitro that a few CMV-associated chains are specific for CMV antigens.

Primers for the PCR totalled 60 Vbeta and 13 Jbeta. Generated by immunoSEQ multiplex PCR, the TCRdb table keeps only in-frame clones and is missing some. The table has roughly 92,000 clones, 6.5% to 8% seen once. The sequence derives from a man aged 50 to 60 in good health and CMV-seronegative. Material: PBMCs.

The CDR3 sequence: CASTPVWSAVAGASGANVLTF. CDR3 coding DNA: TGTGCCAGCACCCCGGTATGGTCGGCGGTAGCGGGAGCTTCTGGGGCCAACGTCCTGACTTTC. The chain couples TRBV7-8 to TRBJ2-6, with TRBD2 identical over 9 bases. V gave up 7 bases and J gave up 1 base; unmatched junction bases: 20. The CDR3 is 21 residues long. Germline CDR1 is SGHVS and CDR2 is FQNEAQ. The variable domain in full, completed from reference TRBV7-8 and TRBJ2-6, reads GAGVSQSPRYKVAKRGQDVALRCDPISGHVSLFWYQQALGQGPEFLTYFQNEAQLDKSGLPSDRFFAERPEGSVSTLKIQRTQQEDSAVYLCASTPVWSAVAGASGANVLTFGAGSRLTVL.